Below, one TCR beta chain is given with its context. Its cognate antigen is unknown. Other DNA sequences in this sample translate to the same CDR3. This table comes from immunoSEQ multiplex PCR, and its TCRdb copy is limited to in-frame clones, with some not included. This sample has 93,000 or so clones, with around 90% found just once. The data are from a study of T cell responses to AZD1222 COVID-19 vaccine. The study's findings and limits: Donors were mostly white British, more females; clonal diversity possibly underestimated.

This CDR3 has 14 amino acids. The V gene's germline CDR1 is SGHTA and CDR2 FQGNSA. V lost 4 bases to trimming and J lost 7 bases; unmatched junction nucleotides: 2. The rearrangement uses TRBV7-2 and TRBJ1-6, with TRBD1 matching 9 bases. This TCR was sampled from an adult in good health. The specimen was peripheral blood, collected on day 0 of AZD1222 vaccination. This CDR3 is CASSYGQGNSPLHF. Written as DNA, the CDR3 is TGTGCCAGCAGCTACGGACAGGGGAATTCACCCCTCCACTTT.